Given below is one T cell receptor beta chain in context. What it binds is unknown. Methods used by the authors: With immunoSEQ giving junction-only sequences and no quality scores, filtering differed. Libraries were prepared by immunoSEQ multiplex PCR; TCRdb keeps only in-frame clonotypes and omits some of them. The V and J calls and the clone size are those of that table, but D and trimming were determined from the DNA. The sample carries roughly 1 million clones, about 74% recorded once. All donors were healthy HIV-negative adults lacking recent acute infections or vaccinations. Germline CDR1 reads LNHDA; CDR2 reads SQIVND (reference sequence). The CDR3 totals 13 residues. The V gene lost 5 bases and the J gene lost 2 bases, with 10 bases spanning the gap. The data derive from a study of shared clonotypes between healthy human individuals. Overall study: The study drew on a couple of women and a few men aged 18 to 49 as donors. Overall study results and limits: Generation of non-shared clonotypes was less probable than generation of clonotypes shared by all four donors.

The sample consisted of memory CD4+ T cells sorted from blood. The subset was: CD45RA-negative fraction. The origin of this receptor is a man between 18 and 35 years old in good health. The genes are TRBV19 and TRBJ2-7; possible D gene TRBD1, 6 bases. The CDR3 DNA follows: TGTGCCAGTAGTGAAGGGGGTCCCTACGAGCAGTACTTC. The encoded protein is CASSEGGPYEQYF.